Included here is one T cell receptor beta chain sequence, with context. Its cognate antigen has yet to be identified. There are no base qualities to consult, and no much larger clone falls within one base. V is reduced by 6 bases and J by 2 bases, leaving a spacing of 4 bases between them. The CDR3 spans 11 residues, from the cysteine through the phenylalanine. Just the 33-base CDR3 DNA is kept, in frame starting at base 1. As encoded in the germline V gene, CDR1 is SNHLY while CDR2 is FYNNEI. The time point tag for this specimen amounts to: about 28 days (+/-7) after the second vaccine dose. AZD1222 recipients with second doses at about 4 weeks or about 12 weeks were pooled, because spike-specific TCR depth and breadth did not differ between schedules. Vaccinee samples were obtained from the UK trials COV001 and COV002, which included a single-blind randomized controlled phase 2/3 trial of AZD1222 (ChAdOx1 nCoV-19) in healthy adults. Trial participant PBMC samples were collected at day 0 and day 28 after the second dose for TCRbeta chain sequencing.

The CDR3 regions of human TCRbeta chains were subjected to immunosequencing. The study's processing was this. Repertoire TCRs were matched against a reference library of SARS-CoV-2-specific TCRs generated with the MIRA antigen-specificity platform. Breadth meant the fraction of unique TCRs that were SARS-CoV-2-associated, whereas depth meant the fraction of total T cells that were SARS-CoV-2-associated. Using the MIRA data, each spike-specific TCR was mapped to the spike region that the TCR reacts to and placed in a CD4 or CD8 class. Log10-transformed breadth and depth values were compared by one-way ANOVA with Sidak's multiple comparisons tests. TCRdb took over this immuneACCESS table, retaining in-frame rearrangements with V and J assigned. Such tables are incomplete; in checked studies, under half of the missing clones stem from an unresolved V gene, and the remainder is unexplained. The D gene and trimming were derived from the DNA, and the V and J assignments and clone size from that table. This sample comprises roughly 150,000 clones, about 88% of them detected only once. The ten largest clones represent 2.5% to 3.5% of the sample.

This sample was included in a study of T cell responses to AZD1222 COVID-19 vaccine (dated by TCRdb to about 2021). Background for the entire study: TCR sequencing covered 230 to 250 trial participants: 207 given two doses of AZD1222 and 26 given two doses of MenACWY control vaccine. Enrollment into the trials was organized by age into subgroups of 18-55, 56-69 and 70-plus years, and those subgroups contained roughly 150, 30 and 60 TCR-sequenced participants, respectively. Overall results and qualifications from the work: Because no day 14 peak-response samples were available, repertoires were characterized only after the peak T cell response. Nearly half of unique spike-specific TCRs reportedly recognized epitopes outside regions mutated in the B.1.351 and B.1.1.7 variants. The 56-69-year group was small, and its depth increase did not reach significance, likely because of low power. CD4 TCRs associated with the vaccine covered the entire spike protein, and the dominant responses were in regions 160-218 and 743-854. Only five or six AZD1222 recipients were SARS-CoV-2 seropositive at baseline, limiting conclusions about previously exposed vaccinees. Participants were mostly white British and included more females than males, and it was suggested by the authors that clonal diversity may have been underestimated. A significant rise in spike-specific TCR breadth and depth was observed after two AZD1222 doses relative to day 0 and relative to MenACWY recipients.

The chain links TRBV2 with TRBJ1-2; no D gene can be assigned with confidence. The source material was peripheral blood, sampled 28 days after the second AZD1222 dose. This TCR derives from an adult who received the AZD1222 COVID-19 vaccine. The CDR3 corresponds to CASRQNYGYTF. The DNA reads TGTGCCAGCAGACAGAACTATGGCTACACCTTC. With all but the CDR3 taken from the reference TRBV2 and TRBJ1-2 genes, the full variable domain is: EPEVTQTPSHQVTQMGQEVILRCVPISNHLYFYWYRQILGQKVEFLVSFYNNEISEKSEIFDDQFSVERPDGSNFTLKIRSTKLEDSAMYFCASRQNYGYTFGSGTRLTVV.